This T cell receptor (beta chain) was identified in a study of shared clonotypes between healthy human individuals. As to this clone: The antigen remains undetermined.

In replicate PCRs of sorted subsets, around 0.2 ug DNA, about 29,000 T cell genomes, was used. This table comes from immunoSEQ multiplex PCR, and its TCRdb copy is limited to in-frame clones, with some not included. The sample lists a few million clones, more than 80% occurring once. The study's findings and limits: The generation probabilities recorded for non-shared clonotypes fell below those of clonotypes shared by all four donors. For naive CD4 cells, roughly 5% of clonotypes were shared across a handful of donors.

The sample was naive CD4+ T cells from PBMCs. Stated subset: CD45RA+ positively selected. The TCR comes from a man aged 18 to 35 in good health. Some clones in this sample may be carry-over from other donors' samples.

The CDR3 coding sequence is TGTGCCAGCAGTTTATCCAAACCCTTAGTCACTGAAGCTTTCTTT. This encodes CASSLSKPLVTEAFF. This chain uses TRBV28 with TRBJ1-1; D gene ambiguous. Per the germline V gene, CDR1 is MDHEN and CDR2 is SYDVKM. V shed 1 base and J shed 4 bases, with 13 bases lying between them. The CDR3 is 15 residues long.